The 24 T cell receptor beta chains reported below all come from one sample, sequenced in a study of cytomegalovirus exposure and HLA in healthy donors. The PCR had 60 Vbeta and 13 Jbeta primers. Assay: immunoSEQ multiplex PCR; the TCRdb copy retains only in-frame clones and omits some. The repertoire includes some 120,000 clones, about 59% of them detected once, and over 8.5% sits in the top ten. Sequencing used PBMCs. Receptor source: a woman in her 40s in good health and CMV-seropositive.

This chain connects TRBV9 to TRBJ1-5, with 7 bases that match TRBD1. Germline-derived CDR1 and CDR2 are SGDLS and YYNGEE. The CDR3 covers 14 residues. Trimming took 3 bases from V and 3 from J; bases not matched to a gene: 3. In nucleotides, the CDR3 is TGTGCCAGCAGCGGACAGGGCCTCAATCAGCCCCAGCATTTT. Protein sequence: CASSGQGLNQPQHF.

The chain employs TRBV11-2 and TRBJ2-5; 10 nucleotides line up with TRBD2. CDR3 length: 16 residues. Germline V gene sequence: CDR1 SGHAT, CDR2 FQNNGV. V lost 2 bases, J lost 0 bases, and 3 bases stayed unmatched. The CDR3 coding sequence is TGTGCCAGCAGCTTAAGACTAGCGGGCAACCAAGAGACCCAGTACTTC. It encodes CASSLRLAGNQETQYF. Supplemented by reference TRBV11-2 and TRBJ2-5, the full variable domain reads EAGVAQSPRYKIIEKRQSVAFWCNPISGHATLYWYQQILGQGPKLLIQFQNNGVVDDSQLPKDRFSAERLKGVDSTLKIQPAKLEDSAVYLCASSLRLAGNQETQYFGPGTRLLVL.

CDR3 sequence: CASSQDERVQYF. The CDR3 DNA follows: TGCGCCAGCAGCCAAGATGAGAGGGTGCAGTACTTC. This chain links TRBV4-1 with TRBJ2-7, with D possibly being TRBD2 (5 bases). Germline V gives CDR1 MGHRA, CDR2 YSYEKL. The CDR3 totals 12 residues. The ends were cut back, 0 bases at V and 9 bases at J, with 9 bases in the middle.

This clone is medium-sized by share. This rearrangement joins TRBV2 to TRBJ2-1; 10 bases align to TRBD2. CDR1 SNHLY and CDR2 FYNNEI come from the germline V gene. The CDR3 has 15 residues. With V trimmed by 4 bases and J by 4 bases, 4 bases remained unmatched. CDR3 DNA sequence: TGTGCCAGCAGTGGGGGGACTAGCGCTTACAATGAGCAGTTCTTC. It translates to CASSGGTSAYNEQFF.

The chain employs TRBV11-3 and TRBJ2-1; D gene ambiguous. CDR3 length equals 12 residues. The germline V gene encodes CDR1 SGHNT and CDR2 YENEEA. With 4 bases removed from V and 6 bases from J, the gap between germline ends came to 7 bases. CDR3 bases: TGTGCCAGCAGCTCATACTCCAATGAGCAGTTCTTC. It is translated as CASSSYSNEQFF.

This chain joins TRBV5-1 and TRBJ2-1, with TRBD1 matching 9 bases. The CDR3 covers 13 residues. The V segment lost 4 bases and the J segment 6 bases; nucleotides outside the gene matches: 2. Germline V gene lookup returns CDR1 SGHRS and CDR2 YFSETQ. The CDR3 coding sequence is TGCGCCAGCAGCCTGGGACAGGGCAATGAGCAGTTCTTC. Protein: CASSLGQGNEQFF. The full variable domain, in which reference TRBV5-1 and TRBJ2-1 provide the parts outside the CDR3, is KAGVTQTPRYLIKTRGQQVTLSCSPISGHRSVSWYQQTPGQGLQFLFEYFSETQRNKGNFPGRFSGRQFSNSRSEMNVSTLELGDSALYLCASSLGQGNEQFFGPGTRLTVL.

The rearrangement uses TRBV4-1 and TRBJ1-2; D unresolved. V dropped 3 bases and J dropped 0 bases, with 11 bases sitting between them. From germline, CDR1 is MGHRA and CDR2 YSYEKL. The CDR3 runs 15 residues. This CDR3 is CASSQPQRSNYGYTF. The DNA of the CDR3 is TGCGCCAGCAGCCAGCCCCAGCGTTCTAACTATGGCTACACCTTC.

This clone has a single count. In DNA form, the CDR3 reads TGTGCCAGCAGTTGGAGGTTCGGTCAGCCCCAGCATTTT. Amino acids: CASSWRFGQPQHF. This chain uses TRBV6-5 with TRBJ1-5; D call uncertain. This CDR3 spans 13 amino acids. The germline V gene encodes CDR1 MNHEY and CDR2 SVGAGI. V was cut by 4 bases and J by 6 bases, with 10 bases left in between.

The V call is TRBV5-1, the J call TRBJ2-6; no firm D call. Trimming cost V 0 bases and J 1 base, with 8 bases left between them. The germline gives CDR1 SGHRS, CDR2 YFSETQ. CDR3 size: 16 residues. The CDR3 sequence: CASSLDYISGANVLTF. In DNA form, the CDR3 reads TGCGCCAGCAGCTTGGATTACATTTCTGGGGCCAACGTCCTGACTTTC.

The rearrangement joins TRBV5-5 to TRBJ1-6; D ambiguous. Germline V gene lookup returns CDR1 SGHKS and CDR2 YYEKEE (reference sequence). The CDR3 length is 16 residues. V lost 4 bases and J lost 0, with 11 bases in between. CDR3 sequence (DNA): TGTGCCAGCAGCCCTGGACTGAGCTCCTATAATTCACCCCTCCACTTT. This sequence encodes CASSPGLSSYNSPLHF.

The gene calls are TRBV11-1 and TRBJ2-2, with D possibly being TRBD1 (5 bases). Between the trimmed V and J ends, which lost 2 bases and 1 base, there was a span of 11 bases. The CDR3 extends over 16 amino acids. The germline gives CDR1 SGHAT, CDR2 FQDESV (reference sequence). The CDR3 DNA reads TGTGCCAGCAGCTTAACAGGCTGGGGGAACACCGGGGAGCTGTTTTTT. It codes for CASSLTGWGNTGELFF.

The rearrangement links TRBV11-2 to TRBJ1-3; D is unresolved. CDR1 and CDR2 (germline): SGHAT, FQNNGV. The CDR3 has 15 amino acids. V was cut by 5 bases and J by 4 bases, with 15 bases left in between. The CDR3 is CASSPVVAGGNTIYF. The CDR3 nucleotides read TGTGCCAGCAGCCCAGTCGTGGCAGGAGGAAACACCATATATTTT.

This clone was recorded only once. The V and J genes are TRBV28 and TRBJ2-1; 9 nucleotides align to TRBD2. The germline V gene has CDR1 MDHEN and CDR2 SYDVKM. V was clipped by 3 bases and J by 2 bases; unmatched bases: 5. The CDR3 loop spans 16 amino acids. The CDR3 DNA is TGTGCCAGCAGTTTTGCAGCGGGGGGCACCTACAATGAGCAGTTCTTC. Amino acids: CASSFAAGGTYNEQFF.

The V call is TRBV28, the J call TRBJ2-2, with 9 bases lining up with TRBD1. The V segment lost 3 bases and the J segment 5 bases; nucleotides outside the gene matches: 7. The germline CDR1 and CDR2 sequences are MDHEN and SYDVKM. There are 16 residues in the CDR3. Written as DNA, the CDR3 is TGTGCCAGCAGTTTTCGACAGGGGGGGCGGACCGGGGAGCTGTTTTTT. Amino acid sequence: CASSFRQGGRTGELFF.

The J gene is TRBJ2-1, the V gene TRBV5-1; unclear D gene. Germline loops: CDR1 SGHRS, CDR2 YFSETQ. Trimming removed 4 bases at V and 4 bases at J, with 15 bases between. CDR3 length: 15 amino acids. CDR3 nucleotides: TGCGCCAGCAGCCTGGAGCAACCAAAGTACAATGAGCAGTTCTTC. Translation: CASSLEQPKYNEQFF.

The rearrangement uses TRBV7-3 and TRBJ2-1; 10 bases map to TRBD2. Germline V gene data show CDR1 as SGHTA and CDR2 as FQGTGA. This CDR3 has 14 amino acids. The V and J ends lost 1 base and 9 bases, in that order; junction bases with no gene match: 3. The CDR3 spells CASSLRASGSEQFF. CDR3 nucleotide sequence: TGTGCCAGCAGCTTAAGGGCTAGCGGGAGTGAGCAGTTCTTC.

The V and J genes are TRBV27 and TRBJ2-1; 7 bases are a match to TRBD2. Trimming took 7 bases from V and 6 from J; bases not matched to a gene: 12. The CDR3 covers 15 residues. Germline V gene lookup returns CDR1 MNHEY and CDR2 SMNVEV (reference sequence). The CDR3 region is CASIDRLAGVNEQFF. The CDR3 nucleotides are TGTGCCAGCATCGACAGACTAGCCGGGGTCAATGAGCAGTTCTTC.

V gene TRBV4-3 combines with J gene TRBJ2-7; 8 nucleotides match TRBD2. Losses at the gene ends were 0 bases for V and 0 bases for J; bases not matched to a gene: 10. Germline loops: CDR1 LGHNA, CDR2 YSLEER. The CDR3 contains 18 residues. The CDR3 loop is CASSQEYPGGIGSYEQYF. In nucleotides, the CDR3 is TGCGCCAGCAGCCAAGAATATCCGGGAGGGATCGGCTCCTACGAGCAGTACTTC.

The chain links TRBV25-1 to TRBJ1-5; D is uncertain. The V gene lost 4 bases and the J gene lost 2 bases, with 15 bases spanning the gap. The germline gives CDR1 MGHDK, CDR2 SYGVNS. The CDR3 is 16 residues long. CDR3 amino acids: CASSGGGSRGNQPQHF. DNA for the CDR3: TGTGCCAGCAGTGGGGGAGGGTCCCGAGGCAATCAGCCCCAGCATTTT.

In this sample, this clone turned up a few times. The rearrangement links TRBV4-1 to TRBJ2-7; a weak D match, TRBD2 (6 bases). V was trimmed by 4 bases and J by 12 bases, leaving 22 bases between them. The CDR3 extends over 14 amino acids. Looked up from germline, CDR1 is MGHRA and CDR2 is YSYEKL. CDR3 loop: CASSLGEGAGHGYF. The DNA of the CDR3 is TGCGCCAGCAGCCTCGGCGAGGGAGCGGGCCACGGGTACTTC.

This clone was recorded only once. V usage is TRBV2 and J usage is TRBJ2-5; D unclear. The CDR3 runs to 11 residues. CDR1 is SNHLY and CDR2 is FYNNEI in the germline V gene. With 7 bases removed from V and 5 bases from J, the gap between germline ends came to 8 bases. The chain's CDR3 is CASKPRETQYF. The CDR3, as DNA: TGTGCCAGCAAACCTCGGGAGACCCAGTACTTC. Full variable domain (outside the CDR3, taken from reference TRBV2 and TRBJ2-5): EPEVTQTPSHQVTQMGQEVILRCVPISNHLYFYWYRQILGQKVEFLVSFYNNEISEKSEIFDDQFSVERPDGSNFTLKIRSTKLEDSAMYFCASKPRETQYFGPGTRLLVL.

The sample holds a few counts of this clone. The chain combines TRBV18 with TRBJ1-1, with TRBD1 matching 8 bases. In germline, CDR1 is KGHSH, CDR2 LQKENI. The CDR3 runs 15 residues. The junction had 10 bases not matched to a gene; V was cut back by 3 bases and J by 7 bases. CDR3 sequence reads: CASSPPGQAKFEAFF. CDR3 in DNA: TGTGCCAGCTCACCCCCGGGACAGGCAAAATTTGAAGCTTTCTTT.

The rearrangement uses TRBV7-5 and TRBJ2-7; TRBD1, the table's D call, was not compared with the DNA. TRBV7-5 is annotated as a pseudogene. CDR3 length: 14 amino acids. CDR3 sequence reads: CVRSPGQGPYEQYF. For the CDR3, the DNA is TGTGTCAGAAGCCCGGGACAGGGTCCTTACGAGCAGTACTTC.

The CDR3 sequence: CASSPQSERGELFF. The CDR3 DNA reads as TGTGCCAGCAGCCCCCAGAGCGAACGCGGGGAGCTGTTTTTT. The chain has TRBV7-3 and TRBJ2-2; no clear D. Trimming took off 5 bases at V and 7 bases at J, with 14 bases between the two ends. Germline assignment: CDR1 SGHTA and CDR2 FQGTGA. CDR3 length equals 14 residues.